The 13 T cell receptor beta chains given below trace back to one sample, sequenced in a study of cytomegalovirus exposure and HLA in healthy donors (dated by TCRdb to about 2017). The library relied on the immunoSEQ multiplex PCR assay. The multiplex PCR relied on a mix of 60 forward primers for TCR Vbeta segments and 13 reverse primers for TCR Jbeta segments. TCRdb retrieved this table from immuneACCESS and kept in-frame rearrangements only. Not all clones are present; in checked studies, unresolved V genes account for under half, and no reason is known for the remainder. This sample has some 88,000 clones in its table, and over 55% of those were observed once. 6% to 6.5% of the sample goes to the ten largest clones. The source material was PBMCs. The receptors were sampled from a woman aged 25 to 39 in good health and CMV-seronegative.

V gene TRBV11-2 combines with J gene TRBJ2-1; 10 bases line up with TRBD2. The CDR3 is 19 amino acids. J lost 2 bases, V lost 5 bases, and 15 bases had no gene match. Per germline, CDR1 SGHAT and CDR2 FQNNGV. The DNA for the CDR3 is TGTGCCAGCAGCCAATCCGGGACTAGCGCTAACCCCCCCTACAATGAGCAGTTCTTC. This sequence encodes CASSQSGTSANPPYNEQFF.

V gene TRBV10-3 combines with J gene TRBJ1-2, with 7 bases aligning to TRBD1. The V and J ends lost 6 bases and 7 bases, in that order; junction bases with no gene match: 11. Germline V CDR1 and CDR2: ENHRY, SYGVKD. The CDR3 runs 14 residues. DNA for the CDR3: TGTGCCATCAGGAGGGACAGAGAGGTCCTTGGCTACACCTTC. Translated, it gives CAIRRDREVLGYTF.

The chain uses TRBV18 and TRBJ2-7; 9 bases match TRBD1. The V gene's germline CDR1 is KGHSH and CDR2 LQKENI. V was clipped by 4 bases and J by 2 bases; unmatched bases: 3. The CDR3 totals 14 residues. The CDR3 nucleotides read TGTGCCAGCTCACTCCGGACAGGGGCCTACGAGCAGTACTTC. Translation gives CASSLRTGAYEQYF.

The CDR3 reads CASSYRENQPQHF. As DNA, the CDR3 is TGTGCCAGCAGCTACAGGGAGAATCAGCCCCAGCATTTT. The chain is built from TRBV6-4 and TRBJ1-5, with D possibly matching TRBD1 (6 bases). V gave up 6 bases and J gave up 4 bases, with 10 bases separating them. The CDR3 is made up of 13 amino acids. Germline V gene lookup returns CDR1 MRHNA and CDR2 SNTAGT.

This clone was observed a few times. The chain has TRBV7-9 and TRBJ2-1; 12 nucleotides line up with TRBD2. J gave up 8 bases and V 4 bases, and 0 bases lay outside the gene matches. The V gene's germline CDR1 is SEHNR and CDR2 FQNEAQ (reference sequence). This CDR3 contains 13 residues. DNA for the CDR3: TGTGCCAGCAGCTCTAGCGGGAGGGATGAGCAGTTCTTC. It specifies CASSSSGRDEQFF.

This clone was recorded only once. This chain connects TRBV10-3 to TRBJ1-3, with unresolved D. With 0 bases removed from V and 0 bases from J, the gap between germline ends came to 9 bases. Germline-derived CDR1 and CDR2 are ENHRY and SYGVKD. There are 16 residues in the CDR3. The CDR3 reads CAISESRFRSGNTIYF. CDR3 coding DNA: TGTGCCATCAGTGAGTCACGGTTCCGCTCTGGAAACACCATATATTTT.

This clone has just a few counts. The chain recombines TRBV1 with TRBJ2-5; the table's D call, TRBD1, has no DNA check behind it. TRBV1 is assigned pseudogene status. There are 15 residues in the CDR3. The CDR3 region has the DNA TGCACCAGCAGCCAAGGGGGACAGGGTGAAGAGACCCAGTACTTC. Protein sequence: CTSSQGGQGEETQYF.

The chain has TRBV2 and TRBJ2-5; 10 bases are a match to TRBD2. Trimming took 5 bases from V and 9 from J; bases not matched to a gene: 9. Germline CDR1 and CDR2: SNHLY and FYNNEI. There are 14 residues in the CDR3. The CDR3 loop is CASSPGTSEAAQYF. CDR3 DNA: TGTGCCAGCAGTCCCGGGACTAGCGAGGCGGCCCAGTACTTC.

This chain links TRBV2 with TRBJ2-1; D uncertain. This CDR3 has 11 amino acids. V dropped 6 bases and J dropped 8 bases, with 8 bases sitting between them. CDR1 is SNHLY and CDR2 is FYNNEI in the germline V gene. CDR3 in amino acids: CASSLGDEQFF. CDR3 DNA sequence: TGTGCCAGCAGCCTTGGAGATGAGCAGTTCTTC.

The chain combines TRBV10-3 with TRBJ2-3; D is possibly TRBD2 (6 bases). The V end lost 7 bases, the J end lost 2 bases, and 13 bases lay between the germline ends. From germline, CDR1 is ENHRY and CDR2 SYGVKD. There are 14 residues in the CDR3. This CDR3 reads CAINEEGSTDTQYF. CDR3 sequence (DNA): TGTGCCATCAACGAGGAGGGGTCCACAGATACGCAGTATTTT.

This clone was seen a handful of times. In nucleotides, the CDR3 is TGTGCCAGCAGCCAATCGACTAGCGGGAGTTTATTTGCCTACGAGCAGTACTTC. Its protein is CASSQSTSGSLFAYEQYF. The rearrangement joins TRBV4-2 to TRBJ2-7, with 12 nucleotides matching TRBD2. Germline V gives CDR1 LGHNA, CDR2 YNFKEQ. Trimming took 2 bases from V and 2 from J; bases not matched to a gene: 10. CDR3 length: 18 amino acids.

This sequence joins TRBV5-1 and TRBJ2-5; the D is unclear. V gave up 0 bases and J gave up 2 bases, with 5 bases separating them. Germline loops: CDR1 SGHRS, CDR2 YFSETQ. CDR3 size: 13 residues. The CDR3 spells CASSLGRQETQYF. The CDR3 nucleotides are TGCGCCAGCAGCTTGGGCCGGCAAGAGACCCAGTACTTC.

The sample holds a few counts of this clone. V is TRBV30 and J is TRBJ2-7; no firm D call. The CDR3 totals 11 residues. Trimming took 0 bases from V and 4 from J, leaving 4 bases between them. Germline-derived CDR1 and CDR2 are GTSNPN and SVGIG (reference sequence). The CDR3 nucleotides read TGTGCCTGGAGTGTACAGTACGAGCAGTACTTC. It specifies CAWSVQYEQYF.